This T cell receptor (beta chain) was identified in a study of blood T cell repertoires in COVID-19. About the study: Donors in Cohort 3 counted as recovered after two negative PCRs, clearance, or symptom resolution.

Trimming removed 0 bases from V and 2 bases from J; junction bases left unmatched: 7. CDR3 length: 18 amino acids. Germline CDR1 is MRHNA and CDR2 is SNTAGT. In the authors' workflow: Amplification from reference gene primers served as the basis for estimated nucleated cell counts. Assay used: immunoSEQ multiplex PCR; TCRdb lists only in-frame clones, some missing. Clone size and the V and J calls come from that table; the DNA yielded D and trimming. The sample lists roughly 210,000 clones, around 87% seen once, with about 7% in the top ten. Donors were grouped by their self-reported clinical history.

This clonotype originated in a man aged 30-40 years in a cohort exposed to, infected with or recovered from COVID-19 (not recorded which). This rearrangement joins TRBV6-4 to TRBJ2-2; 9 bases match TRBD2. Sample: PBMCs or T cells enriched from blood (not recorded which). The CDR3 nucleotides are TGTGCCAGCAGTGACTCGATAGGACTAGCGACTAACACCGGGGAGCTGTTTTTT. Encoded protein: CASSDSIGLATNTGELFF.